This T cell receptor beta chain was profiled in a study of CD8 T cells in Susac syndrome. An amount of RNA that ranged from about 0.45 to 1 ug was reverse transcribed with random hexamers. A single record per CDR3 protein comes from TCRdb applying MiXCR to the immunoSEQ multiplex PCR reads. Found here are a few hundred thousand distinct CDR3 sequences, under 95% of them singletons; the top ten hold 0.065%. About this clonotype itself: Germline is not matched at one junction end, which may reflect a read error.

The CDR3 has 16 amino acids. The authors sequenced TCR beta from blood CD8+ and CD4+ T cells. Isolation of CD8+ and CD4+ T cells was performed negatively, whereas enrichment of TEMRA cells was done by FACS. This rearrangement joins TRBV12-3 or TRBV12-4 to TRBJ2-5; the D is unclear. Sequencing was performed on CD4+ T cells from PBMCs. This TCR derives from a human donor with multiple sclerosis. The chain's CDR3 is CASSLALLGAQGTQYF. Here the CDR3 DNA reads TGTGCCAGCAGTTTAGCCTTACTGGGTGCCCAAGGGACCCAGTACTTC.